This TCR beta chain appears in the sequencing data of a study of blood T cell repertoires in COVID-19. TCRdb's table, derived via immunoSEQ multiplex PCR, lists solely in-frame clones and lacks some. Among about 69,000 clones listed, less than 95% were seen once. This CDR3 spans 13 amino acids. With 2 bases removed from V and 7 bases from J, the gap between germline ends came to 6 bases. The TCR originated in a woman aged 55-70 years with active COVID-19. The V call is TRBV12-3 or TRBV12-4, the J call TRBJ1-6, with D hard to call. What was sequenced was peripheral blood. CDR3 DNA: TGTGCCAGCAGTTTACAACGGAATTCACCCCTCCACTTT. It codes for CASSLQRNSPLHF.